This T cell receptor (beta chain) appears in the sequencing data of a study of PD-1 blockade in classical Hodgkin lymphoma. The protocol was immunoSEQ multiplex PCR, while the TCRdb copy is restricted to in-frame clones and leaves out a portion. The data contain some 13,000 clones, around nine tenths of them singletons. With respect to this clone: Antigen specificity is unknown.

Each and every patient relapsed after autologous stem cell transplantation, and patients got differing brentuximab vedotin exposure. Findings and limits, study-wide: By C4D1, CD4+ diversity increased significantly, especially in complete responders. Baseline diversity was lower in partial responders and progressors than complete responders.

This TCR was sampled from a human donor with classical Hodgkin lymphoma. Sequences were derived from peripheral blood mononuclear cells (PBMCs), sampled at baseline.

The CDR3 loop reads CASSRDRVSYEQYF. CDR3 nucleotide sequence: TGTGCCAGCAGCCGGGACAGGGTTTCCTACGAGCAGTACTTC. The chain employs TRBV6-6 and TRBJ2-7; 9 positions match TRBD1. The V and J ends lost 6 bases and 1 base, in that order; junction bases with no gene match: 4. Germline-derived CDR1 and CDR2 are MNHNY and SVGAGI (reference sequence). This CDR3 region has 14 residues.